Listed below are T cell receptor beta chains from one sample, sequenced in a study of metastatic and nonmetastatic thyroid tumors. MiXCR was used by TCRdb to re-call the PCR reads. The repertoire consists of about 15,000 clones, with roughly 34% occurring once and the leading ten covering roughly 11%. The sequenced sample consisted of tumor tissue. The source of these receptors is a male donor with papillary thyroid cancer or a benign thyroid nodule (not recorded which). Some clones in this sample may be carry-over from other donors' samples. CDR3s include the opening cysteine and the closing phenylalanine or tryptophan. A D gene is named only where the DNA matches it firmly. Clone size appears in some rows only: once, few, many, or a class for an expanded clone.

V gene	clone size	D gene	J gene	CDR3 protein	CDR3 DNA
TRBV11-3	many	TRBD2	TRBJ2-1	CASRQPGTSGSYEQFF	TGTGCCAGCAGACAACCCGGGACTAGCGGGAGTTATGAGCAGTTCTTC
TRBV30	.	.	TRBJ1-1	CAWSVPTGSNTEAFF	TGTGCCTGGAGTGTCCCGACAGGTTCGAACACTGAAGCTTTCTTT
TRBV7-9	many	.	TRBJ1-3	CASSLGISGNTIYF	TGTGCCAGCAGTTTAGGAATATCTGGAAACACCATATATTTT
TRBV20-1	.	.	TRBJ2-3	CSAPVHETDKQYF	TGCAGTGCTCCCGTCCACGAGACAGATAAGCAGTATTTT
TRBV6-4	few	TRBD2	TRBJ2-1	CAISDSSGGAYEHFF	TGTGCCATCAGTGACTCTAGCGGGGGGGCCTATGAGCATTTCTTC
TRBV12-3/TRBV12-4	medium-sized	TRBD1	TRBJ1-2	CASSSRDRSPNYGYTF	TGTGCCAGCAGTTCCCGGGACAGAAGTCCTAACTATGGCTACACCTTC
TRBV2	few	.	TRBJ2-7	CASRAPPPHEQYF	TGTGCCAGCAGAGCCCCGCCTCCCCACGAGCAGTACTTC
TRBV20-1	.	TRBD2	TRBJ2-7	CSARLVASGAYEQYF	TGCAGTGCTAGATTGGTAGCTAGCGGCGCCTACGAGCAGTACTTC
TRBV27	medium-sized	.	TRBJ2-5	CASSSTTGTQETQYF	TGTGCCAGCAGTTCCACAACAGGGACCCAAGAGACCCAGTACTTC
TRBV3-1	medium-sized	.	TRBJ2-7	CASSQVHEQYF	TGTGCCAGCAGCCAAGTTCACGAGCAGTACTTC
TRBV20-1	.	TRBD2	TRBJ2-7	CSANGGGDLYEQYF	TGCAGTGCCAATGGCGGGGGAGATCTCTACGAGCAGTACTTC
TRBV6-4	.	TRBD1	TRBJ2-2	CASSVQGDTGELFF	TGTGCCAGCAGTGTACAGGGGGACACCGGGGAGCTGTTTTTT
TRBV28	few	.	TRBJ2-7	CASSLSAHTSTRQYF	TGTGCCAGCAGTTTATCTGCTCATACTAGCACTAGGCAGTACTTC
TRBV7-9	many	.	TRBJ2-2	CASSTAREPTGELFF	TGTGCCAGCAGCACCGCAAGGGAGCCCACCGGGGAGCTGTTTTTT
TRBV18	many	.	TRBJ1-1	CASSSSERTNTEAFF	TGTGCCAGCTCATCCTCGGAGCGCACGAACACTGAAGCTTTCTTT
TRBV11-2	.	TRBD1	TRBJ1-4	CASSLGGQLKVFF	TGTGCCAGCAGCTTAGGGGGACAGTTGAAGGTGTTTTTT
TRBV13	.	.	TRBJ1-1	CASSLNSLGNTEAFF	TGTGCCAGCAGCTTAAATTCCCTAGGTAACACTGAAGCTTTCTTT
TRBV19	medium-sized	.	TRBJ1-6	CASSILGTGSPLHF	TGTGCCAGTAGTATTTTAGGGACGGGATCACCCCTCCACTTT